The entry below gives a single T cell receptor (beta chain) sequence along with its context. The target antigen is unknown. TCRdb's copy holds only in-frame clones and misses some; the assay was immunoSEQ multiplex PCR. Here the sample spans about 140,000 clones, roughly 90% being singletons. The source of the sample is a study of T cell responses to AZD1222 COVID-19 vaccine. The study's findings and limits: The donor cohort was predominantly white British with a female majority, and clonal diversity may have been underestimated.

Germline trimming cut 2 bases from V and 9 bases from J; bases unmatched to any gene: 2. The CDR3 has 12 amino acids. Germline values: CDR1 LGHDT, CDR2 YNNKEL (reference sequence). The chain is built from TRBV3-1 (or the pseudogene TRBV3-2) and TRBJ2-3, with 7 bases fitting TRBD2. Material: peripheral blood, obtained on day 0 of AZD1222 vaccination. This TCR was recovered from an adult in good health. CDR3 in amino acids: CASSQQAGTQYF. The CDR3 DNA reads TGTGCCAGCAGCCAACAAGCGGGAACGCAGTATTTT.